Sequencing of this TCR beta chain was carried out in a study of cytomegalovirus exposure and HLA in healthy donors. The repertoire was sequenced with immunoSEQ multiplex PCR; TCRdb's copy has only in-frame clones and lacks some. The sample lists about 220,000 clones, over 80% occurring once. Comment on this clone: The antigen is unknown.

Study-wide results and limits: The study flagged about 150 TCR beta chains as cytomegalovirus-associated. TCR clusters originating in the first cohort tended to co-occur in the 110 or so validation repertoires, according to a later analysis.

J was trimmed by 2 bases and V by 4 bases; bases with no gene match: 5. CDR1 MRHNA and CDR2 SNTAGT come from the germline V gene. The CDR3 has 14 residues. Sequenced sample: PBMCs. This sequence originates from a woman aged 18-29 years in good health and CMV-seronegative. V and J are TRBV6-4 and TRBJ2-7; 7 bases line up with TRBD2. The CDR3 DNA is TGTGCCAGCAGTGTCGAGGCGGGGGCCTACGAGCAGTACTTC. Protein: CASSVEAGAYEQYF.